This is a list of T cell receptor beta chains from one sample in a study of cytomegalovirus exposure and HLA in healthy donors. TCRdb keeps only in-frame clones here, not all; method: immunoSEQ multiplex PCR. The top ten clones hold 1.5% to 2% of a sample with 150,000 to 200,000 clones, over 75% of them seen once. The sample was PBMCs. The receptors were sampled from a man aged 18 to 35 in good health and CMV-seronegative. CDR3s include the opening cysteine and the closing phenylalanine or tryptophan. The D gene is left open where the match is weak. Size is stated for part of the rows, as once, few or many counts, or as a class when the clone is expanded.

clone size	V gene	D gene	J gene	CDR3 DNA	CDR3 protein
.	TRBV28	.	TRBJ2-3	TGTGCCAGCATGCCGGCCAGCGACACAGATACGCAGTATTTT	CASMPASDTDTQYF
.	TRBV11-1	TRBD1	TRBJ1-2	TGTGCCAGCAGCACCGGGGCGGGACAGCTCTATGGCTACACCTTC	CASSTGAGQLYGYTF
once	TRBV5-4	.	TRBJ2-3	TGTGCCAGCAGCTTACGGTCCTCTAGCACAGATACGCAGTATTTT	CASSLRSSSTDTQYF
.	TRBV2	.	TRBJ2-1	TGTGCCAGCAGTGGGAGGGCCACTTACAATGAGCAGTTCTTC	CASSGRATYNEQFF
.	TRBV5-6	.	TRBJ2-7	TGTGCCAGCAGCGTCGCAGGACGGGGAGGCGAGCAGTACTTC	CASSVAGRGGEQYF
few	TRBV7-2	.	TRBJ2-5	TGTGCCAGCAGCTTAGTTGGGACTTTCCAAGAGACCCAGTACTTC	CASSLVGTFQETQYF
.	TRBV11-2	TRBD1	TRBJ2-7	TGTGCCAGCAGGCACTGGGGACAGCCCTACGAGCAGTACTTC	CASRHWGQPYEQYF
.	TRBV4-3	TRBD1	TRBJ2-7	TGCGCCAGCAGCCAGATACAGGGGTCCGAGCAGTACTTC	CASSQIQGSEQYF
once	TRBV18	.	TRBJ2-5	TGTGCCAGCTCACCATCCGGGGTATCGGAGACCCAGTACTTC	CASSPSGVSETQYF
.	TRBV27	TRBD2	TRBJ2-7	TGTGCCAGCAGTTTAAGTTTGCCGGGACTAGCAGGGAATGAGCAGTACTTC	CASSLSLPGLAGNEQYF
.	TRBV7-2	TRBD1	TRBJ2-7	TGTGCCAGCAGCGCGCAGACAGGGTGGATGAGCGAGCAGTACTTC	CASSAQTGWMSEQYF
once	TRBV7-9	TRBD1	TRBJ1-2	TGTGCCAGCAGCCAGACAGGGACGGATGGCTACACCTTC	CASSQTGTDGYTF
.	TRBV5-4	TRBD2	TRBJ2-2	TGTGCCGCCTCAGGACTAGCGGGAACGAACACCGGGGAGCTGTTTTTT	CAASGLAGTNTGELFF
.	TRBV5-6	TRBD2	TRBJ2-7	TGTGCCAGCAGCCTCCGGACTAGCGGGGGGCCAGCCTACGAGCAGTACTTC	CASSLRTSGGPAYEQYF
few	TRBV27	.	TRBJ1-1	TGTGCCAGCAGTTTAGCAGGGTGGAACACTGAAGCTTTCTTT	CASSLAGWNTEAFF
.	TRBV18	TRBD1	TRBJ2-5	TGTGCCAGCTCACCGAGGACAGGGGGGCAAGAGACCCAGTACTTC	CASSPRTGGQETQYF
few	TRBV15	TRBD2	TRBJ2-5	TGTGCCACCAGCAGTCGGGGGGGTCTGGAGACCCAGTACTTC	CATSSRGGLETQYF
.	TRBV4-3	TRBD2	TRBJ2-3	TGCGCCAGCAGCCGGACTAGCGGGGGGGCCACAGATACGCAGTATTTT	CASSRTSGGATDTQYF
.	TRBV6-5	TRBD1	TRBJ2-1	TGTGCCAGCAGTCGACAGGGGGCCTACAATGAGCAGTTCTTC	CASSRQGAYNEQFF
.	TRBV12-5	.	TRBJ1-3	TGTGCTAGTGGTTTGGGACGGACAGTCGACGGAAACACCATATATTTT	CASGLGRTVDGNTIYF
.	TRBV5-6	TRBD2	TRBJ2-5	TGTGCCAGCAGCGGAATACCTAGCGGGCGGCAGACCCAGTACTTC	CASSGIPSGRQTQYF
.	TRBV9	.	TRBJ1-1	TGTGCCAGCAGCGTAGTGGGAGGGGAAGCTTTCTTT	CASSVVGGEAFF
.	TRBV29-1	TRBD1	TRBJ2-4	TGCAGCGTCAACGGACCAGGGGGTGACATTCAGTACTTC	CSVNGPGGDIQYF
.	TRBV7-9	.	TRBJ2-5	TGTTCCAGCAGTCACTCCCCGGCCATAGCGGAGACCCAGTACTTC	CSSSHSPAIAETQYF
once	TRBV1	.	TRBJ2-1	TGCACCAGCAGCCAAGAGGAGGGGACTAGTCAGCTCTTCAACTCCTACAATGAGCAGTTCTTC	CTSSQEEGTSQLFNSYNEQFF
once	TRBV5-4	TRBD2	TRBJ2-6	TGTGCCAGCAGCAAGGGAGGGGATCGGGCCAACGTCCTGACTTTC	CASSKGGDRANVLTF
.	TRBV7-2	.	TRBJ1-5	TGTGCCAGCAGTCCAATCATGGGAGGGCGCCAGCCCCAGCATTTT	CASSPIMGGRQPQHF
few	TRBV28	TRBD1	TRBJ1-3	TGTGCCAGCAGTGGGACAGGGACAGGAAACACCATATATTTT	CASSGTGTGNTIYF
.	TRBV9	.	TRBJ1-1	TGTGCCAGCAGCGTAGGGGGCAGAAGTGAAGCTTTCTTT	CASSVGGRSEAFF
few	TRBV6-6	.	TRBJ2-3	TGTGCCAGCAGTTACTCAACGGGAGAGGGGGATACGCAGTATTTT	CASSYSTGEGDTQYF
.	TRBV5-1	.	TRBJ2-7	TGCGCCAGCAGCTTGGCTAGGCAGATCTACGAGCAGTACTTC	CASSLARQIYEQYF
.	TRBV15	TRBD1	TRBJ1-4	TGTGCCACCAGCAGAGACGGGACAGGCAATGAAAAACTGTTTTTT	CATSRDGTGNEKLFF
few	TRBV7-3	TRBD2	TRBJ2-5	TGTGCCAGCAGCTTAGGGACTAGCGAGTTCTTTAGAGAGACCCAGTACTTC	CASSLGTSEFFRETQYF
.	TRBV7-9	.	TRBJ1-1	TGTGCCAGCAGCTTACCCGGGACACCTGAAGCTTTCTTT	CASSLPGTPEAFF
.	TRBV2	.	TRBJ1-5	TGTGCCAGCAGTGCTATCCGGAATCAGCCCCAGCATTTT	CASSAIRNQPQHF
.	TRBV9	TRBD2	TRBJ2-1	TGTGCCAGCAGCCCGGGAGTAACGGGAGGCAATGAGCAGTTCTTC	CASSPGVTGGNEQFF
.	TRBV2	TRBD2	TRBJ2-5	TGTGCCACGGTAGCGGGAAACCAAGAGACCCAGTACTTC	CATVAGNQETQYF
.	TRBV19	TRBD1	TRBJ2-7	TGTGCCAGTAGTGAGGACAGGGGGCCCTACGAGCAGTACTTC	CASSEDRGPYEQYF
.	TRBV18	.	TRBJ2-7	TGTGCCAGCTCACCACCTAGTCGCAACGAGCAGTACTTC	CASSPPSRNEQYF
.	TRBV5-4	TRBD1	TRBJ1-2	TGTGCCAGCAGCGAAAGGGGGCCTGATGGCTACACCTTC	CASSERGPDGYTF
.	TRBV5-1	.	TRBJ1-1	TGCGCCAGCAGCTTGGCGGGGAGGGGCCACACTGAAGCTTTCTTT	CASSLAGRGHTEAFF
.	TRBV6-5	TRBD1	TRBJ1-4	TGTGCCAGCAGTTCCGTTCGGACAGGGACCAGGGAAAAACTGTTTTTT	CASSSVRTGTREKLFF
.	TRBV7-9	TRBD2	TRBJ2-7	TGTGCCAGCAGCTCCTCCCCGCGGGGGACCGTCGTGGACGAGCAGTACTTC	CASSSSPRGTVVDEQYF
.	TRBV7-9	.	TRBJ2-4	TGTGCCAGCAGCCCGGGTGGAGGGGTAAACATTCAGTACTTC	CASSPGGGVNIQYF
.	TRBV5-6	TRBD1	TRBJ2-3	TGTGCCAGCAGCTCGAGGACAGGGTGGATGGGGACAGATACGCAGTATTTT	CASSSRTGWMGTDTQYF
.	TRBV4-3	.	TRBJ2-2	TGCGCCAGCAGCCTATCCTATCCGTACACCGGGGAGCTGTTTTTT	CASSLSYPYTGELFF
.	TRBV7-2	TRBD1	TRBJ2-1	TGTGCCAGCAGCTCGGGACAGAGCAATGAGCAGTTCTTC	CASSSGQSNEQFF
.	TRBV7-8	.	TRBJ2-7	TGTGCCACCCAGGGGACCTACGAGCAGTACTTC	CATQGTYEQYF
few	TRBV5-6	.	TRBJ2-5	TGTGCCAGCAGCTTAGGAGACGAGACCCAGTACTTC	CASSLGDETQYF
.	TRBV29-1	TRBD1	TRBJ1-2	TGCAGCGTTGGTCCCTGGACAGGGATTAAGAGTGGCTACACCTTC	CSVGPWTGIKSGYTF
.	TRBV5-5	TRBD2	TRBJ2-5	TGTGCCAGCAGCTACGGGGGGGCCCAAGAGACCCAGTACTTC	CASSYGGAQETQYF
.	TRBV11-3	.	TRBJ2-7	TGTGCCAGCAGCCCCTCGGGCAGGGGCGCGGACGAGCAGTATTTC	CASSPSGRGADEQYF
.	TRBV5-6	TRBD2	TRBJ2-5	TGTGCCAGCACGAGCGGGGTGAGGGAGACCCAGTACTTC	CASTSGVRETQYF
.	TRBV5-5	.	TRBJ2-5	TGTGCCAGCAACCACGACTACAACCAAGAGACCCAGTACTTC	CASNHDYNQETQYF
.	TRBV27	.	TRBJ1-6	TGTGCCAGCAGATCGGTGCCACTTAATTCACCCCTCCACTTT	CASRSVPLNSPLHF
.	TRBV6-5	.	TRBJ1-2	TGTGCCAGCAGTTACTCTGGGGAGGGGTCTAACTATGGCTACACCTTC	CASSYSGEGSNYGYTF
.	TRBV7-8	.	TRBJ1-6	TGTGCCAGCAGCCAGAGGACAGCCGGCGTGGGGAATTCACCCCTCCACTTT	CASSQRTAGVGNSPLHF